This T cell receptor (beta chain) comes out of a study of PD-1 blockade in mismatch repair-deficient tumors. Study as a whole: All were previously treated, progressing patients with over 9 mismatch repair-deficient cancer types. Study-wide results and caveats: After pembrolizumab, tumor-resident clones rose rapidly, then generally contracted before radiologic responses.

Produced via immunoSEQ multiplex PCR; TCRdb's table is partial and in-frame only. The repertoire includes 20,000 to 25,000 clones, 84% of them detected once, and roughly a sixth sits in the top ten. With V trimmed by 5 bases and J by 0 bases, 10 bases remained unmatched. Germline loops: CDR1 MNHEY, CDR2 SMNVEV (reference sequence). The CDR3 runs to 16 residues. Every patient had mismatch repair deficiency by PCR or immunohistochemistry. TCRs were sequenced from a few patients responding to pembrolizumab. Comment on this clone: Antigen unknown.

This sequence originates from an adult with mismatch repair-deficient cancer. J is TRBJ2-7 and V is TRBV27, with TRBD2 identical over 7 bases. The source material was peripheral blood, sampled 2 weeks after starting pembrolizumab. In DNA, the CDR3 is TGTGCCAGCAGTCCCGAGACTAGCAGCTTCTCCTACGAGCAGTACTTC. Protein sequence: CASSPETSSFSYEQYF.